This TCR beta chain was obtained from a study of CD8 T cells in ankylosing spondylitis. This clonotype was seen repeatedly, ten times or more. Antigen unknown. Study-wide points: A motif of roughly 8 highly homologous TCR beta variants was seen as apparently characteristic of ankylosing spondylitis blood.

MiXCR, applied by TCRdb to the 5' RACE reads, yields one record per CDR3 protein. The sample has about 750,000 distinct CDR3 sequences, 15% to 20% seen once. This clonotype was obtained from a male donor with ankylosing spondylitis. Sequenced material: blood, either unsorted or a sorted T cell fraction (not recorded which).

The CDR3 DNA reads TGCGCCAGCAGTCAAGGGACGGGATACCAAGAGACCCAGTACTTC. Translating it yields CASSQGTGYQETQYF. The chain has TRBV5-1 and TRBJ2-5; D assignment may be TRBD1 or TRBD2 (5 bases each). Germline-derived CDR1 and CDR2 are SGHRS and YFSETQ. V was shortened by 5 bases and J by 0 bases, with 14 bases between the two germline ends. The CDR3 has 15 amino acids.